One and the same sample provided the 17 T cell receptor beta chains below, sequenced in a study of OX40 agonist ivuxolimab in advanced cancers. TCRdb keeps only in-frame clones here, not all; method: immunoSEQ multiplex PCR. The table includes 45,000 to 65,000 clones, 75% to 80% detected once. The sample here was CD4+ or CD8+ T cells sorted from blood, taken in a trial of the OX40 agonist ivuxolimab. These receptors all come from an adult with an advanced solid tumor such as melanoma, head and neck, liver or kidney cancer.

CDR3 sequence reads: CASSRGYQETQYF. In nucleotides, the CDR3 is TGTGCCAGCTCCCGGGGGTACCAAGAGACCCAGTACTTC. V is TRBV18 and J is TRBJ2-5, with D possibly matching TRBD2 (6 bases). The CDR3 is 13 amino acids. The germline V and J ends were trimmed by 6 bases and 0 bases, with 8 bases remaining between them. The germline V gene encodes CDR1 KGHSH and CDR2 LQKENI.

The J gene is TRBJ1-3, the V gene TRBV7-9; 9 bases align to TRBD1. Germline CDR1 is SEHNR and CDR2 is FQNEAQ (reference sequence). V was pared by 5 bases and J by 2 bases, with 1 base of the junction left unmatched. The CDR3 runs 14 residues. CDR3 region: CASSRQGAGNTIYF. The CDR3, as DNA: TGTGCCAGCAGCCGACAGGGGGCTGGAAACACCATATATTTT. The variable domain in full, with the rest retrieved from reference TRBV7-9 and TRBJ1-3, is DTGVSQNPRHKITKRGQNVTFRCDPISEHNRLYWYRQTLGQGPEFLTYFQNEAQLEKSRLLSDRFSAERPKGSFSTLEIQRTEQGDSAMYLCASSRQGAGNTIYFGEGSWLTVV.

The chain recombines TRBV5-6 with TRBJ2-7; D might be TRBD1 (5 bases). Per germline, CDR1 SGHDT and CDR2 YYEEEE. With 0 bases removed from V and 6 bases from J, the gap between germline ends came to 13 bases. The CDR3 loop spans 14 amino acids. The CDR3 region is CASSLERRTTEQYF. CDR3 in DNA: TGTGCCAGCAGCTTGGAGCGTCGGACAACCGAGCAGTACTTC.

The rearrangement links TRBV7-8 to TRBJ2-7; D gene uncertain. Trimming removed 0 bases from V and 6 bases from J, with 9 bases in between. Germline CDR1 and CDR2: SGHVS and FQNEAQ. The CDR3 has 13 amino acids. The CDR3 here is CASSLAVRPEQYF. The DNA for the CDR3 is TGTGCCAGCAGCTTAGCGGTCAGGCCCGAGCAGTACTTC.

This clone was seen only a few times. The rearrangement links TRBV5-1 to TRBJ1-2; 7 bases match TRBD1. The CDR3 loop spans 15 amino acids. V trimming: 4 bases; J trimming: 0 bases; junction bases outside the gene matches: 6. The germline CDR1 and CDR2 sequences are SGHRS and YFSETQ. The CDR3 reads CASSRLGQTNYGYTF. The CDR3 nucleotides are TGCGCCAGCAGCCGGCTGGGACAGACTAACTATGGCTACACCTTC.

The chain has TRBV10-2 and TRBJ1-1, with D tentatively TRBD1 (6 bases). This CDR3 comprises 14 residues. Germline V lookup: CDR1 WSHSY, CDR2 SAAADI. Trimming stripped 7 bases from V and 4 bases from J, with 16 bases between. CDR3 in DNA: TGCGCCAGCAAGTTAGGACAGTTGGGCACTGAAGCTTTCTTT. Translation gives CASKLGQLGTEAFF.

The rearrangement joins TRBV11-2 to TRBJ1-1; D gene uncertain. Trimming pared 1 base from V and 3 bases from J, leaving 6 bases between. Germline V gene data show CDR1 as SGHAT and CDR2 as FQNNGV. CDR3 length: 13 amino acids. CDR3 DNA sequence: TGTGCCAGCAGCTTAGTCTGGGACACTGAAGCTTTCTTT. Its translation: CASSLVWDTEAFF.

The chain combines TRBV9 with TRBJ2-2; 9 nucleotides line up with TRBD2. CDR3 length: 16 amino acids. The J segment lost 6 bases and the V segment lost 0 bases, leaving 6 bases of the junction unmatched. The germline V gene encodes CDR1 SGDLS and CDR2 YYNGEE. This CDR3 reads CASSVVASGDSGELFF. The CDR3 nucleotides are TGTGCCAGCAGCGTAGTGGCTAGCGGGGACTCCGGGGAGCTGTTTTTT. Drawing the rest from reference TRBV9 and TRBJ2-2, the complete variable domain is DSGVTQTPKHLITATGQRVTLRCSPRSGDLSVYWYQQSLDQGLQFLIQYYNGEERAKGNILERFSAQQFPDLHSELNLSSLELGDSALYFCASSVVASGDSGELFFGEGSRLTVL.

The chain links TRBV5-1 to TRBJ1-4; D is undetermined. Germline CDR1 reads SGHRS; CDR2 reads YFSETQ. Trimming left V 4 bases short and J 8 bases short, with 15 bases between. The CDR3 extends over 14 amino acids. CDR3 DNA: TGCGCCAGCAGCCCCGGACGGGGAAGAGAAAAACTGTTTTTT. This encodes CASSPGRGREKLFF.

The CDR3 DNA sequence: TGTGCCAGCAGCTTGGGGGTGGGACCCAACTATGGCTACACCTTC. Amino acids: CASSLGVGPNYGYTF. V usage is TRBV5-4 and J usage is TRBJ1-2; perhaps TRBD1 as D (5 bases). The germline gives CDR1 SGHNT, CDR2 YYREEE (reference sequence). V dropped 0 bases and J dropped 2 bases, with 11 bases sitting between them. The CDR3 has 15 residues. Looking up the rest from reference TRBV5-4 and TRBJ1-2 gives the full variable domain: ETGVTQSPTHLIKTRGQQVTLRCSSQSGHNTVSWYQQALGQGPQFIFQYYREEENGRGNFPPRFSGLQFPNYSSELNVNALELDDSALYLCASSLGVGPNYGYTFGSGTRLTVV.

This sequence joins TRBV6-1 and TRBJ1-1, with no clear D. The CDR3 extends over 12 amino acids. V lost 5 bases to trimming and J lost 1 base, with 5 bases between them. The germline V gene has CDR1 MNHNS and CDR2 SASEGT. CDR3 protein: CASSHQNTEAFF. CDR3 DNA sequence: TGTGCCAGCAGTCATCAGAACACTGAAGCTTTCTTT.

This clone was detected only once. The chain employs TRBV27 and TRBJ1-1; no firm D call. The V end lost 0 bases, the J end lost 0 bases, and 11 bases lay between the germline ends. In germline, CDR1 is MNHEY, CDR2 SMNVEV (reference sequence). This CDR3 has 16 residues. As DNA, the CDR3 is TGTGCCAGCAGTTTATCGTTTGCAGGCATGAACACTGAAGCTTTCTTT. It is translated as CASSLSFAGMNTEAFF.

The chain employs TRBV18 and TRBJ2-3, with unresolved D. This CDR3 contains 14 residues. V dropped 6 bases and J dropped 2 bases, with 12 bases sitting between them. CDR1 and CDR2 (germline): KGHSH, LQKENI. The DNA for the CDR3 is TGTGCCAGCTCTCGAGGTCAGTTCACAGATACGCAGTATTTT. Encoded protein: CASSRGQFTDTQYF. The complete variable domain, with remaining parts taken from reference TRBV18 and TRBJ2-3, reads NAGVMQNPRHLVRRRGQEARLRCSPMKGHSHVYWYRQLPEEGLKFMVYLQKENIIDESGMPKERFSAEFPKEGPSILRIQQVVRGDSAAYFCASSRGQFTDTQYFGPGTRLTVL.

J is TRBJ2-4 and V is TRBV27, with D possibly being TRBD1 (5 bases). The CDR3 length is 13 residues. Germline CDR1 MNHEY, CDR2 SMNVEV (reference sequence). V lost 6 bases and J lost 5, with 11 bases in between. The CDR3 spells CASRRTRENIQYF. The CDR3 DNA is TGTGCCAGCAGACGAACCAGGGAAAACATTCAGTACTTC.

The chain links TRBV4-2 to TRBJ2-1; 7 positions agree with TRBD2. The CDR3 consists of 16 residues. Germline V CDR1 and CDR2: LGHNA, YNFKEQ. V gave up 0 bases and J gave up 2 bases; unmatched junction bases: 4. CDR3 amino acids: CASSQEASGPYNEQFF. The CDR3 region has the DNA TGTGCCAGCAGCCAAGAGGCTAGCGGCCCCTACAATGAGCAGTTCTTC.

The rearrangement links TRBV5-6 to TRBJ2-3, with TRBD2 matching over 9 bases. J was trimmed by 0 bases and V by 1 base; bases with no gene match: 9. This CDR3 is built from 18 residues. Germline assignment: CDR1 SGHDT and CDR2 YYEEEE. CDR3 nucleotides: TGTGCCAGCAGCTTGATCCCCGCTAGCGGGACTAGCACAGATACGCAGTATTTT. Its translation is CASSLIPASGTSTDTQYF.

The gene calls are TRBV6-1 and TRBJ2-7; D gene ambiguous. The CDR3 spans 12 residues. The germline gives CDR1 MNHNS, CDR2 SASEGT. V was clipped by 4 bases and J by 4 bases, with 8 bases between them. CDR3 in amino acids: CASSAGRYEQYF. CDR3 sequence (DNA): TGTGCCAGCAGTGCCGGGCGGTACGAGCAGTACTTC.